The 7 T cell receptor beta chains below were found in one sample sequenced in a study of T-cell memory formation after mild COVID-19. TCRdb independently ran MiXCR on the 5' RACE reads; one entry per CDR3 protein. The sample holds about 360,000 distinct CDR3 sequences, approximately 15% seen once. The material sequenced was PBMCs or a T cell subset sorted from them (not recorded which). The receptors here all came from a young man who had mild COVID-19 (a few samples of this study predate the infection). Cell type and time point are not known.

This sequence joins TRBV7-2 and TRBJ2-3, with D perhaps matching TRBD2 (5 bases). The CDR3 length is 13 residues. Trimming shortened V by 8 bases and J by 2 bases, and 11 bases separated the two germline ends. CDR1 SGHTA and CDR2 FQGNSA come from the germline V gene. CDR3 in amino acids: CASVLRATDTQYF. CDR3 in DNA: TGTGCCAGCGTCCTGAGGGCCACAGATACGCAGTATTTT. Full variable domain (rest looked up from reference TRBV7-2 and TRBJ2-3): GAGVSQSPSNKVTEKGKDVELRCDPISGHTALYWYRQSLGQGLEFLIYFQGNSAPDKSGLPSDRFSAERTGGSVSTLTIQRTQQEDSAVYLCASVLRATDTQYFGPGTRLTVL.

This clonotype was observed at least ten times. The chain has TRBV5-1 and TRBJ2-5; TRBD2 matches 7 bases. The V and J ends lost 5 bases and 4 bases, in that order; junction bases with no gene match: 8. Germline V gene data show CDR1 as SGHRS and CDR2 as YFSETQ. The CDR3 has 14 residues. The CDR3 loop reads CASRPGLVGETQYF. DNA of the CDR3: TGCGCCAGCAGACCCGGACTAGTCGGAGAGACCCAGTACTTC.

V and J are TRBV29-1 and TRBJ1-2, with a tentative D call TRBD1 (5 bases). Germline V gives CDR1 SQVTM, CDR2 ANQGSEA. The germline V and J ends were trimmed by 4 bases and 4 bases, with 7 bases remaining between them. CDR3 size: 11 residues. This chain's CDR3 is CSVAGTYGYTF. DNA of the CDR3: TGCAGCGTTGCCGGGACCTATGGCTACACCTTC.

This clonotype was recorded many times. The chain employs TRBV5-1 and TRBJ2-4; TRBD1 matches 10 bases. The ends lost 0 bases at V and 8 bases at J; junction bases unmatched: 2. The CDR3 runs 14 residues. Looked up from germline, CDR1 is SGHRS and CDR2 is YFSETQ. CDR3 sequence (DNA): TGCGCCAGCAGCTTGGTAGGGACAGGGGACATTCAGTACTTC. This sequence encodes CASSLVGTGDIQYF. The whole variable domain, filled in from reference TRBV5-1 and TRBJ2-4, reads KAGVTQTPRYLIKTRGQQVTLSCSPISGHRSVSWYQQTPGQGLQFLFEYFSETQRNKGNFPGRFSGRQFSNSRSEMNVSTLELGDSALYLCASSLVGTGDIQYFGAGTRLSVL.

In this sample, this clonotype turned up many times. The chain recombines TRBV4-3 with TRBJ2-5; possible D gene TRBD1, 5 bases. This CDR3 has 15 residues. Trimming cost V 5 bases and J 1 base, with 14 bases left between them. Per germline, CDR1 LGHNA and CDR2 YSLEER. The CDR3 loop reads CASSYHLTAQETQYF. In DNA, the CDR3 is TGCGCCAGCAGCTACCACTTGACAGCCCAAGAGACCCAGTACTTC.

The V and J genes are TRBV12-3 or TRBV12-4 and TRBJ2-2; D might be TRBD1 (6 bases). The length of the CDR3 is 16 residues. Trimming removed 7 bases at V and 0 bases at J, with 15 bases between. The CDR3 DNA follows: TGTGCCAGCACCTTCTTGGGGGCAGCGAACACCGGGGAGCTGTTTTTT. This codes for CASTFLGAANTGELFF.

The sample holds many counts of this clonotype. CDR3 nucleotides: TGTGCCAGCAGCTTACAGTCCGGGGGGAACACCGGGGAGCTGTTTTTT. Translating gives CASSLQSGGNTGELFF. The chain recombines TRBV7-2 with TRBJ2-2; a possible D gene is TRBD2 (6 bases). The germline V gene has CDR1 SGHTA and CDR2 FQGNSA. This CDR3 comprises 16 residues. Trimming shortened V by 2 bases and J by 1 base, and 11 bases separated the two germline ends. Full variable domain (remainder filled in from reference TRBV7-2 and TRBJ2-2): GAGVSQSPSNKVTEKGKDVELRCDPISGHTALYWYRQSLGQGLEFLIYFQGNSAPDKSGLPSDRFSAERTGGSVSTLTIQRTQQEDSAVYLCASSLQSGGNTGELFFGEGSRLTVL.